These T cell receptor beta chains were read from a single sample in a study of immune characterization of retroperitoneal liposarcoma. TCRdb re-derived calls from the PCR reads in MiXCR, one entry per CDR3 protein. Of approximately 7,100 distinct CDR3 sequences listed, about 29% were seen once; the top ten hold roughly 25%. The sequenced sample consisted of tumor tissue. The receptor source for this set is a female donor with retroperitoneal liposarcoma. CDR3s include the opening cysteine and the closing phenylalanine or tryptophan. D genes are given only for firm matches. Where a row states a size, it is once, few, many or the class of an expanded clone; other rows omit it.

TRBV5-4	TRBJ2-7	many	TRBD2	15	TGTGCCAGCAGCTTGCGACTAGCGGGACTCAATGAGCAGTACTTC	CASSLRLAGLNEQYF
TRBV6-1	TRBJ2-1	few	TRBD2	14	TGTGCCAGCAGTGACGGCGGGAGGGCTTACGAGCAGTTCTTC	CASSDGGRAYEQFF
TRBV6-1	TRBJ2-3	once	TRBD1	14	TGTGCCAGCAGTTTAGGGACAGGCCAAGATACGCAGTATTTT	CASSLGTGQDTQYF
TRBV6-1	TRBJ2-2	.	TRBD1	13	TGTGCCAGCACCGAAACAGGGGCCGGGGAGCTGTTTTTT	CASTETGAGELFF
TRBV12-3/TRBV12-4	TRBJ2-5	.	TRBD1	15	TGTGCCAGCAGTTTCTGGGACAGGGCCCCCAATGAGCAGTACTTC	CASSFWDRAPNEQYF
TRBV6-1	TRBJ2-1	.	TRBD2	14	TGTGCCAGCATTAGCGGGGCTCTATACAATGAGCAGTTCTTC	CASISGALYNEQFF
TRBV12-3/TRBV12-4	TRBJ2-5	many	.	14	TGTGCCAGCAGCAGGACTCCGTACCAAGAGACCCAGTACTTC	CASSRTPYQETQYF
TRBV11-3	TRBJ2-2	medium-sized	TRBD2	15	TGTGCCAGCAGAAAGACTAGCGGGAGGTCCGGGGAGCTGTTTTTT	CASRKTSGRSGELFF
TRBV5-5	TRBJ2-3	medium-sized	.	14	TGTGCCAGCAGCTTGCCTAGCGGCACAGATACGCAGTATTTT	CASSLPSGTDTQYF
TRBV7-2	TRBJ2-1	many	TRBD2	18	TGTGCCAGCAGCTTGGGAGGGTTACGGGCCCCGCCCTACAATGAGCAGTTCTTC	CASSLGGLRAPPYNEQFF
TRBV6-1	TRBJ2-1	medium-sized	TRBD2	17	TGTGCCACGGGGAGGGGGGGCTGGACTAGCGAATACAATGAGCAGTTCTTC	CATGRGGWTSEYNEQFF
TRBV6-1	TRBJ2-7	.	.	13	TGTGCCAGCAGTAGGACGGACTACTACGAGCAGTACTTC	CASSRTDYYEQYF
TRBV6-1	TRBJ2-6	few	TRBD1	15	TGTGCCAGCAGTGAAGGACAGGGTGGGGCCAACGTCCTGACTTTC	CASSEGQGGANVLTF
TRBV7-3	TRBJ1-1	.	.	12	TGTGCCAGCAGCTTCTCGGACACTGAAGCTTTCTTT	CASSFSDTEAFF
TRBV7-2	TRBJ2-1	.	.	13	TGTGCCAGCAGCTCCTCGATCGGGAATGAGCAGTTCTTC	CASSSSIGNEQFF
TRBV6-1	TRBJ1-2	medium-sized	.	15	TGTGCCAGCAGTGCCCTTGTGTGGGGTAACTATGGCTACACCTTC	CASSALVWGNYGYTF
TRBV5-1	TRBJ2-3	.	TRBD2	17	TGCGCCAGCGCGGGAGGGAGGAGGGTAGCGGTGACAGATACGCAGTATTTT	CASAGGRRVAVTDTQYF
TRBV9	TRBJ2-1	.	.	14	TGTGCCAGCATGGACCCTATGTCGGACAATGAGCAGTTCTTC	CASMDPMSDNEQFF
TRBV6-1	TRBJ2-3	few	.	17	TGTGCCAGCAGTGAATCGTGGGTGGCAGGGAACACAGATACGCAGTATTTT	CASSESWVAGNTDTQYF
TRBV19	TRBJ2-1	many	TRBD1	13	TGTGCCAGTAGTCAAAACCGGGACAGCATGCAGTTCTTC	CASSQNRDSMQFF
TRBV11-3	TRBJ2-2	many	.	16	TGTGCCAGCAGCTTGGGCCGGATTGCGAACACCGGGGAGCTGTTTTTT	CASSLGRIANTGELFF
TRBV3-1	TRBJ1-1	.	.	13	TGTGCCAGCAGCCAAGGGGGGGACACTGAAGCTTTCTTT	CASSQGGDTEAFF
TRBV11-1	TRBJ2-7	many	.	17	TGTGCCAGCAGCTTAGTTGCCCTACCATGGGGACACAATGAGCAGTACTTC	CASSLVALPWGHNEQYF
TRBV20-1	TRBJ2-3	once	.	16	TGCAGTGCTAGTACTATGGCCAGGGATGGCACAGATACGCAGTATTTT	CSASTMARDGTDTQYF
TRBV19	TRBJ2-7	.	.	15	TGTGCCAGTAGCCTAGGAGGTGGCTCCTACAATGAGCAGTACTTC	CASSLGGGSYNEQYF
TRBV7-2	TRBJ2-1	.	.	14	TGTGCCAGCACCCCGGGCGGGGCGTCCTACGAGCAGTTCTTC	CASTPGGASYEQFF
TRBV5-6	TRBJ2-5	.	.	14	TGTGCCAGCAGCTTGGGGCTATCGCAAGAGACCCAGTACTTC	CASSLGLSQETQYF
TRBV5-1	TRBJ1-1	few	TRBD1	15	TGCGCCAGCAGCGCGGTACAGGGGGTGAGGACTGAAGCTTTCTTT	CASSAVQGVRTEAFF
TRBV7-8	TRBJ2-1	many	TRBD2	17	TGTGCCAGCAGCCCGGGACTAGCGGGGGCTTCCTACAATGAGCAGTTCTTC	CASSPGLAGASYNEQFF
TRBV6-1	TRBJ2-7	.	.	18	TGTGCCAGCAGTACTATTACAGGTGACCTCGGGGGAAACTACGAGCAGTACTTC	CASSTITGDLGGNYEQYF
TRBV6-1	TRBJ2-5	medium-sized	.	15	TGTGCCAGCAGCAATTTTGACATAACCCAAGAGACCCAGTACTTC	CASSNFDITQETQYF
TRBV6-6	TRBJ2-1	medium-sized	.	17	TGTGCCAGCAGTTACGGGGGGAGACCTAGCTCCTACAATGAGCAGTTCTTC	CASSYGGRPSSYNEQFF
TRBV7-2	TRBJ2-7	few	TRBD2	14	TGTGCCAGCAGCTTAGCCGGCGGGAGCTACGAGCAGTACTTC	CASSLAGGSYEQYF
TRBV12-3/TRBV12-4	TRBJ2-6	.	.	14	TGTGCCAGCAGTAGGGGTTCTGGGGCCAACGTCCTGACTTTC	CASSRGSGANVLTF
TRBV6-1	TRBJ2-7	.	.	13	TGTGCCAGCAGTGTTGGGATTTTGTACGAGCAGTACTTC	CASSVGILYEQYF
TRBV12-3/TRBV12-4	TRBJ2-5	.	.	14	TGTGCCAGCACCCCTGCCGGGACCAGCAATGAGCAGTACTTC	CASTPAGTSNEQYF
TRBV6-1	TRBJ1-1	many	TRBD1	15	TGTGCCAGCAGGGACGCGACAGGGCTGAACACTGAAGCTTTCTTT	CASRDATGLNTEAFF
TRBV7-9	TRBJ2-1	many	.	14	TGTGCCAGCAGCTTAGCGGAGAAGTACAATGAGCAGTTCTTC	CASSLAEKYNEQFF
TRBV25-1	TRBJ2-1	many	TRBD2	17	TGTGCCAGTCGCCCCAGTCCGGGAGGGCAATCCTACAATGAGCAGTTCTTC	CASRPSPGGQSYNEQFF
TRBV28	TRBJ2-6	once	.	15	TGTGCCAGCAGCATCAGGGCCGCTGGGGCCAACGTCCTGACTTTC	CASSIRAAGANVLTF
TRBV27	TRBJ2-1	.	.	13	TGTGCCAGCAGTTTGGGACCCGTTGACGAGCAGTTCTTC	CASSLGPVDEQFF
TRBV7-3	TRBJ2-7	many	TRBD2	13	TGTGCCAGCAGCTACGTTTCGGGGGGCGAGCAGTACTTC	CASSYVSGGEQYF
TRBV7-3	TRBJ2-3	large	TRBD1	15	TGTGCCAGCAGCTCGACAGGGGACGGAACAGATACGCAGTATTTT	CASSSTGDGTDTQYF
TRBV27	TRBJ2-3	few	TRBD1	15	TGTGCCAGCAGTTTGGGACAGGGTGGTCCAGATACGCAGTATTTT	CASSLGQGGPDTQYF
TRBV6-1	TRBJ2-5	large	.	14	TGTGCCAGCAGTGCTTTACTCCCAGGGGAGACCCAGTACTTC	CASSALLPGETQYF